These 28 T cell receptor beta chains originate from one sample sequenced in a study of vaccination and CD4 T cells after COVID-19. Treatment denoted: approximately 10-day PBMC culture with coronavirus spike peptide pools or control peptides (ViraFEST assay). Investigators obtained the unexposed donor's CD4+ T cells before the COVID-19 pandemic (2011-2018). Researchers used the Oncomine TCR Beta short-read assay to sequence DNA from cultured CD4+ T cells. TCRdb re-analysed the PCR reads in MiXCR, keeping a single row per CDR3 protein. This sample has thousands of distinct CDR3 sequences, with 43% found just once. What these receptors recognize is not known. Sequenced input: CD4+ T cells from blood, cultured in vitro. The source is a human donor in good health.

The chain's CDR3 is CSATRSEQFF. CDR3 in DNA: TGCAGTGCGACCCGGAGTGAGCAGTTCTTC. This chain uses TRBV20-1 with TRBJ2-1; D remains ambiguous. The CDR3 contains 10 residues. Trimming took 6 bases from V and 9 from J, leaving 9 bases between them. In germline, CDR1 is DFQATT, CDR2 SNEGSKA (reference sequence).

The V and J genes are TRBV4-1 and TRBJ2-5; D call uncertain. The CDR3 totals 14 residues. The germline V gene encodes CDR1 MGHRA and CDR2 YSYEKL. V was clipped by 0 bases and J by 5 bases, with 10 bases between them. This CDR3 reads CASSQDFGGETQYF. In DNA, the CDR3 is TGCGCCAGCAGCCAAGATTTTGGTGGCGAGACCCAGTACTTC.

This chain's CDR3 is CASSPRGAKVYEQYF. The CDR3 DNA reads as TGTGCCAGCAGCCCTCGGGGGGCGAAGGTCTACGAGCAGTACTTC. The chain recombines TRBV12-3 or TRBV12-4 with TRBJ2-7, with a possible D match to TRBD2 (7 bases). CDR3 length equals 15 residues. V was shortened by 6 bases and J by 3 bases, with 18 bases between the two germline ends.

The CDR3, as DNA: TGCAGTGCTAGAGATCTGGCAGGACTCTATGGCTACACCTTC. It specifies CSARDLAGLYGYTF. The genes are TRBV20-1 and TRBJ1-2; D ambiguous. CDR1 DFQATT and CDR2 SNEGSKA come from the germline V gene (reference sequence). With 0 bases removed from V and 4 bases from J, the gap between germline ends came to 12 bases. The CDR3 contains 14 residues.

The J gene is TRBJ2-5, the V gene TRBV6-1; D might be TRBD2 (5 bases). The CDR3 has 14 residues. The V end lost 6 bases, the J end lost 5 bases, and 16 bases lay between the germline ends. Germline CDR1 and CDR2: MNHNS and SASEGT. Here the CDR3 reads CASRSRPSGETQYF. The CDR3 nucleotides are TGTGCCAGCAGATCCCGACCCTCGGGGGAGACCCAGTACTTC.

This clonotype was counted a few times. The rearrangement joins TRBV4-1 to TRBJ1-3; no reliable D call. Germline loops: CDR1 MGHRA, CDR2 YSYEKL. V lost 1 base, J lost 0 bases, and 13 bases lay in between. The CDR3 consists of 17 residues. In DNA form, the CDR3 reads TGCGCCAGCAGCCAAGGTTTTGGCGGCAGCTCTGGAAACACCATATATTTT. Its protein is CASSQGFGGSSGNTIYF.

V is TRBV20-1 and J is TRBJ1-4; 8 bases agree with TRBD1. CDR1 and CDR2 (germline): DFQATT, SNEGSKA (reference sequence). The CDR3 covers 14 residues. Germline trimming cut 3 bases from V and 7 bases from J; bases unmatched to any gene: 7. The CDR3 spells CSASLTGVGEKLFF. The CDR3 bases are TGCAGTGCTAGTTTGACAGGGGTTGGTGAAAAACTGTTTTTT.

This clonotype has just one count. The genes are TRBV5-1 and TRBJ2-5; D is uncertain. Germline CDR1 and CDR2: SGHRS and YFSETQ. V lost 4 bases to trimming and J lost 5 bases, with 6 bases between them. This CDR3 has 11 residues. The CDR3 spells CASSPGETQYF. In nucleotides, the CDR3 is TGCGCCAGCAGCCCCGGTGAGACCCAGTACTTC. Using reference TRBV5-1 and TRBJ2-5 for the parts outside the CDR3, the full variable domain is KAGVTQTPRYLIKTRGQQVTLSCSPISGHRSVSWYQQTPGQGLQFLFEYFSETQRNKGNFPGRFSGRQFSNSRSEMNVSTLELGDSALYLCASSPGETQYFGPGTRLLVL.

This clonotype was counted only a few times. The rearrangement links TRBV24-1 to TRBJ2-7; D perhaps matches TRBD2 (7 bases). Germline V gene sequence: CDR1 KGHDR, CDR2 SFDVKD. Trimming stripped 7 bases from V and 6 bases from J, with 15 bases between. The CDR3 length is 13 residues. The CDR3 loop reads CATRRGHGREQYF. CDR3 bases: TGTGCCACCAGGCGGGGGCATGGCCGCGAGCAGTACTTC.

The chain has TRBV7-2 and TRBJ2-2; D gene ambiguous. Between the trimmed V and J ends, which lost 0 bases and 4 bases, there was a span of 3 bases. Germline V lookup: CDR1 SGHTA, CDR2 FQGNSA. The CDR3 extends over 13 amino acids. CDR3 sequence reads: CASSLAGTGELFF. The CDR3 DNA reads TGTGCCAGCAGCTTAGCGGGCACCGGGGAGCTGTTTTTT.

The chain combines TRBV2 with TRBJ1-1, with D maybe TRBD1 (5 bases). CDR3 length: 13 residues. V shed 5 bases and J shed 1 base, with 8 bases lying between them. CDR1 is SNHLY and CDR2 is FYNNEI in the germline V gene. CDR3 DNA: TGTGCCAGCAGTCTAGGGGAGAACACTGAAGCTTTCTTT. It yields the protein CASSLGENTEAFF.

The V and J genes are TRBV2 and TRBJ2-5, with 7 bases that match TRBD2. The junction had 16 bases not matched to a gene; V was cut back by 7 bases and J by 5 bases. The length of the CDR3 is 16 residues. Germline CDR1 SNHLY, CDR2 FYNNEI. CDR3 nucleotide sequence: TGTGCCAGCATGTTAGCAGGCGGGAGAGGGAGGGAGACCCAGTACTTC. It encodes CASMLAGGRGRETQYF.

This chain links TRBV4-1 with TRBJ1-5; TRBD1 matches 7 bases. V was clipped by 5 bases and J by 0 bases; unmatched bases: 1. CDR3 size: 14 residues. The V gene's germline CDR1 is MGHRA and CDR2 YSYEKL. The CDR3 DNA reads TGCGCCAGCAGCAGGGGGCCTAGCAATCAGCCCCAGCATTTT. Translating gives CASSRGPSNQPQHF.

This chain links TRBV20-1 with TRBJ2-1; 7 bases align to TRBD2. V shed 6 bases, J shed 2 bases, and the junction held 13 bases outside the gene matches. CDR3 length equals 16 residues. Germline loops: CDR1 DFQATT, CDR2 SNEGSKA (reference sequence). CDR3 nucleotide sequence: TGCAGTGCCCGTCCCGGGCGGGGGAGAACCTACAATGAGCAGTTCTTC. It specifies CSARPGRGRTYNEQFF.

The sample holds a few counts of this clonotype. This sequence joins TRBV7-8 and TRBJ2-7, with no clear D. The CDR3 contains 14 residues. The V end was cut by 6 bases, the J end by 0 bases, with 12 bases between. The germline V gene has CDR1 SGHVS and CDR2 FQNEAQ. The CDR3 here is CASRKDQPSYEQYF. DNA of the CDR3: TGTGCCAGCAGAAAGGACCAACCCTCCTACGAGCAGTACTTC.

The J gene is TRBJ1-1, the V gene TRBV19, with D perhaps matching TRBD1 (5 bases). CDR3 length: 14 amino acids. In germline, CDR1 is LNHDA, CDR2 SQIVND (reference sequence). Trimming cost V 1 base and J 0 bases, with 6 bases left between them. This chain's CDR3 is CASSIGGVNTEAFF. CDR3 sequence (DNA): TGTGCCAGTAGTATAGGAGGGGTGAACACTGAAGCTTTCTTT. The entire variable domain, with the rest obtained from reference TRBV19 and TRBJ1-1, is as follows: DGGITQSPKYLFRKEGQNVTLSCEQNLNHDAMYWYRQDPGQGLRLIYYSQIVNDFQKGDIAEGYSVSREKKESFPLTVTSAQKNPTAFYLCASSIGGVNTEAFFGQGTRLTVV.

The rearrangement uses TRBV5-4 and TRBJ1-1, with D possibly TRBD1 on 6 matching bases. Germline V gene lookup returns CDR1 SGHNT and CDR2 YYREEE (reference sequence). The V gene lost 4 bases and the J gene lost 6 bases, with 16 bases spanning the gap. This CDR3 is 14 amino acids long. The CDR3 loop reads CASSPDRFSPEAFF. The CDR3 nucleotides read TGTGCCAGCAGCCCCGACAGGTTCAGCCCTGAAGCTTTCTTT.

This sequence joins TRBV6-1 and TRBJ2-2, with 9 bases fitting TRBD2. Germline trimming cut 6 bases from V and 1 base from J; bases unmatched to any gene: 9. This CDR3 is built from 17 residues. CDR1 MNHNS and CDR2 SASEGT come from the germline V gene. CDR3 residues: CASSFAGGLVNTGELFF. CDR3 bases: TGTGCCAGCAGCTTCGCGGGGGGGCTTGTGAACACCGGGGAGCTGTTTTTT.

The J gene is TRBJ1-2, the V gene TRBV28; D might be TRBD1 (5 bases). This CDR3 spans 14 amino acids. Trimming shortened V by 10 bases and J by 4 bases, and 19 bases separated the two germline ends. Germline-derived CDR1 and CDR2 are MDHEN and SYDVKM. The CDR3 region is CATDGQGAAYGYTF. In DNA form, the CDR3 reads TGTGCCACCGACGGGCAAGGGGCCGCCTATGGCTACACCTTC.

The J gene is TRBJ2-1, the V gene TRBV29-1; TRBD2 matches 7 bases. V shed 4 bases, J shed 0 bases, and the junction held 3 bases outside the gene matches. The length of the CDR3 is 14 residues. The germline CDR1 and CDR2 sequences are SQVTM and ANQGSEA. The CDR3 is CSVAGLLSYNEQFF. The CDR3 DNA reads TGCAGCGTTGCGGGACTACTCTCCTACAATGAGCAGTTCTTC.

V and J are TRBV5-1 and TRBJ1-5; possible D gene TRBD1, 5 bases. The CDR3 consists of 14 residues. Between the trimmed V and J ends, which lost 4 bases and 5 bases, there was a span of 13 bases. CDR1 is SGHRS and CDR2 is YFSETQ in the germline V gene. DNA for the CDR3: TGCGCCAGCAGCATCGAAGGGGACGATCAGCCCCAGCATTTT. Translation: CASSIEGDDQPQHF.

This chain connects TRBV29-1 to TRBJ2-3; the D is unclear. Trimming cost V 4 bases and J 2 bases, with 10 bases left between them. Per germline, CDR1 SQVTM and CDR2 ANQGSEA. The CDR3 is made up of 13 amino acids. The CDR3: CSVVIPPTDTQYF. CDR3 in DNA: TGCAGCGTTGTCATCCCCCCCACAGATACGCAGTATTTT.

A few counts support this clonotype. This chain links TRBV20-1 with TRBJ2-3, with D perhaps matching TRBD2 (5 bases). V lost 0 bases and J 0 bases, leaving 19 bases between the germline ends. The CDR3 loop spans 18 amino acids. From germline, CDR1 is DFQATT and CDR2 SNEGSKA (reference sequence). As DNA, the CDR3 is TGCAGTGCTAGAGATGTGTTCGGCGGGCGCTCTAGCACAGATACGCAGTATTTT. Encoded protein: CSARDVFGGRSSTDTQYF.

CDR3 nucleotides: TGTGCCAGCAGTCCACAGATGAACTATGGCTACACCTTC. The encoded protein is CASSPQMNYGYTF. The genes are TRBV12-3 or TRBV12-4 and TRBJ1-2; D not certain. The CDR3 has 13 amino acids. The V end lost 5 bases, the J end lost 2 bases, and 9 bases lay between the germline ends.

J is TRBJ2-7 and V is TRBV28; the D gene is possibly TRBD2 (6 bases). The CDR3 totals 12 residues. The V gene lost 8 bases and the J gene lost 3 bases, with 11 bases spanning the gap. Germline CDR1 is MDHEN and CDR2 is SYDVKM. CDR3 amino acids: CASLGSYYEQYF. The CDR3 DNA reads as TGTGCCAGCCTCGGGAGCTACTACGAGCAGTACTTC.

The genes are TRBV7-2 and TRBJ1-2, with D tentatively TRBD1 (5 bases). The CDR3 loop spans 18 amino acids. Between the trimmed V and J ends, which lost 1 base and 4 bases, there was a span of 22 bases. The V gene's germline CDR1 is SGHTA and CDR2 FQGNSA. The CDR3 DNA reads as TGTGCCAGCAGCTTAGAAGTGGGCAGGGACTTGTTAAGCTATGGCTACACCTTC. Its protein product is CASSLEVGRDLLSYGYTF.

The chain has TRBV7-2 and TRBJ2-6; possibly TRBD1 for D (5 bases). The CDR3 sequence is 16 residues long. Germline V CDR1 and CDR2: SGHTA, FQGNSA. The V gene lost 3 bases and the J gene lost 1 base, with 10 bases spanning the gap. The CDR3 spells CASSFPGFSGANVLTF. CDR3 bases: TGTGCCAGCAGCTTTCCAGGGTTTTCTGGGGCCAACGTCCTGACTTTC. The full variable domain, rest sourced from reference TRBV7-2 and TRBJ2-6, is GAGVSQSPSNKVTEKGKDVELRCDPISGHTALYWYRQSLGQGLEFLIYFQGNSAPDKSGLPSDRFSAERTGGSVSTLTIQRTQQEDSAVYLCASSFPGFSGANVLTFGAGSRLTVL.

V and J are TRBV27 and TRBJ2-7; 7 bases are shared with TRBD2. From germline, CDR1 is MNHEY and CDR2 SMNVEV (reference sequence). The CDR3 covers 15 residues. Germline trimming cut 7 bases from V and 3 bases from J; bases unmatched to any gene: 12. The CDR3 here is CASTITTSEDYEQYF. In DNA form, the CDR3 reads TGTGCCAGCACCATAACTACTAGCGAAGACTACGAGCAGTACTTC.